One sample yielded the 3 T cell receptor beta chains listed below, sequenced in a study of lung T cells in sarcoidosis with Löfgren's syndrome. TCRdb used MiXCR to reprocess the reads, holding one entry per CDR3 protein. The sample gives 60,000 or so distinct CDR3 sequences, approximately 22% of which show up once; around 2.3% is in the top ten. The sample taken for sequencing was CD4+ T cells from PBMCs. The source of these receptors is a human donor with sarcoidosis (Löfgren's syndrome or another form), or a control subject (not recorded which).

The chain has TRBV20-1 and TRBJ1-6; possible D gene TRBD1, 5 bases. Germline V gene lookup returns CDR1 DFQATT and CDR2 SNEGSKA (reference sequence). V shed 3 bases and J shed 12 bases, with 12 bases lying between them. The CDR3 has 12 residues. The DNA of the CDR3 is TGCAGTGCTAGTAGCAGGGTTGAACCCCTCCACTTT. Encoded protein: CSASSRVEPLHF.

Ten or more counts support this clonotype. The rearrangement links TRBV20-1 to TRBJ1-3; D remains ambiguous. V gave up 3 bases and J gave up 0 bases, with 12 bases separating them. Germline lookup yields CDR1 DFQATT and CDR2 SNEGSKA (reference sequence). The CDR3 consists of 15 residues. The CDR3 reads CSARYGRYSGNTIYF. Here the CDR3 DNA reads TGCAGTGCTAGGTACGGCAGATACTCTGGAAACACCATATATTTT.

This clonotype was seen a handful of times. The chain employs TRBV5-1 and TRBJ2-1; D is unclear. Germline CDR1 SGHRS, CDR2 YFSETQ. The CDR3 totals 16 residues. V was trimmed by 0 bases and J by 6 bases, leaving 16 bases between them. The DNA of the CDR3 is TGCGCCAGCAGCTTGGAAAAGACTTCCTATGGCAATGAGCAGTTCTTC. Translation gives CASSLEKTSYGNEQFF.